This TCR beta chain derives from a study of blood T cell repertoires in COVID-19. Study details: Donors in the United States, Italy and Spain gave samples during acute or convalescent COVID-19. In each case, the material was cDNA or gDNA derived from T cells, B-cell-depleted T cells, or PBMCs.

The germline gives CDR1 MNHEY, CDR2 SVGAGI. V was shortened by 11 bases and J by 0 bases, with 17 bases between the two germline ends. The CDR3 is 15 amino acids. Methods used by the authors: Estimates of nucleated cell counts were drawn from the amplification of reference gene primers. Sequenced by immunoSEQ multiplex PCR; TCRdb stores in-frame clones only, minus some. V and J calls and clone size are copied from that table; D and trimming were computed from the DNA. The sample contains 110,000 or so clones, over 80% of which appear only once. The origin of this receptor is a woman aged 60 to 75 with acute or convalescent COVID-19. The sample comprised peripheral blood. The rearrangement uses TRBV6-5 and TRBJ2-4, with D perhaps matching TRBD1 (6 bases). The CDR3 DNA follows: TGTGCCTCGAGGGACACCGGGCTAGCCAAAAACATTCAGTACTTC. Translated, it gives CASRDTGLAKNIQYF.